The 17 T cell receptor beta chains given below trace back to one sample, sequenced in a study of shared clonotypes between healthy human individuals. Naive CD8 cells, CD45RO-negative and positively selected for CCR7, excluded terminally differentiated effector memory CD45RA+ cells. Method: immunoSEQ multiplex PCR; TCRdb's copy keeps in-frame clones and lacks some. Of around 2.1 million clones in the sample, about 93% were seen once. Sequencing was done on a sample of naive CD8+ T cells from PBMCs. The receptors come from a man aged 18 to 29 in good health. Some clones in this sample may be carry-over from other donors' samples.

This clone has just one count. V usage is TRBV29-1 and J usage is TRBJ1-2, with D perhaps matching TRBD1 (5 bases). Germline V lookup: CDR1 SQVTM, CDR2 ANQGSEA. The length of the CDR3 is 14 residues. Deletions cut 5 bases from V and 3 bases from J, with 16 bases between. CDR3: CSVNGGTIDYGYTF. The CDR3, as DNA: TGCAGCGTTAATGGGGGGACGATTGACTATGGCTACACCTTC.

This sequence joins TRBV2 and TRBJ2-1, with 8 bases fitting TRBD2. The CDR3 loop spans 14 amino acids. Germline V gene sequence: CDR1 SNHLY, CDR2 FYNNEI. Trimming cost V 4 bases and J 7 bases; bases outside gene matches: 6. The DNA of the CDR3 is TGTGCCAGCAGTGGCGGGGGGTCACAGAATGAGCAGTTCTTC. This sequence encodes CASSGGGSQNEQFF.

The rearrangement uses TRBV5-6 and TRBJ1-4; 8 bases align to TRBD1. Losses at the gene ends were 2 bases for V and 7 bases for J; bases not matched to a gene: 4. Germline CDR1 SGHDT, CDR2 YYEEEE. The length of the CDR3 is 14 residues. CDR3 in amino acids: CASSLARGPEKLFF. The CDR3 coding sequence is TGTGCCAGCAGCTTAGCCAGGGGGCCTGAAAAACTGTTTTTT.

The gene calls are TRBV11-2 and TRBJ2-1, with a weak D call TRBD2 (6 bases). Germline-derived CDR1 and CDR2 are SGHAT and FQNNGV. V dropped 2 bases and J dropped 11 bases, with 22 bases sitting between them. The CDR3 is 16 amino acids. DNA for the CDR3: TGTGCCAGCAGCTTACTACCGGGAAACCCGCGCGGGAAGCAGTTCTTC. Protein product: CASSLLPGNPRGKQFF.

The chain uses TRBV28 and TRBJ2-7; TRBD1 matches 11 bases. CDR1 is MDHEN and CDR2 is SYDVKM in the germline V gene. The J segment lost 5 bases and the V segment lost 8 bases, leaving 5 bases of the junction unmatched. The CDR3 contains 13 residues. DNA for the CDR3: TGTGCCAGCCTTTGGACAGGGGGCCACGAGCAGTACTTC. Translation: CASLWTGGHEQYF.

V gene TRBV7-2 combines with J gene TRBJ2-7, with TRBD1 identical over 10 bases. J lost 2 bases, V lost 8 bases, and 9 bases had no gene match. The length of the CDR3 is 15 residues. CDR1 is SGHTA and CDR2 is FQGNSA in the germline V gene. Here the CDR3 DNA reads TGTGCCAGCGGGGGGAGGGACAGGGGCACCTACGAGCAGTACTTC. Encoded protein: CASGGRDRGTYEQYF.

DNA of the CDR3: TGTGCCAGCAGCCAAGGGCTGTCCATTAATTCACCCCTCCACTTT. It codes for CASSQGLSINSPLHF. The chain uses TRBV4-2 and TRBJ1-6; the D is unclear. V lost 1 base and J lost 6, with 10 bases in between. CDR3 size: 15 residues. The V gene's germline CDR1 is LGHNA and CDR2 YNFKEQ.

This clone was seen a few times. DNA of the CDR3: TGTGCCAGCAGCCCGACGTCCGCCAACTATGGCTACACCTTC. Translated: CASSPTSANYGYTF. The genes are TRBV5-4 and TRBJ1-2; D is unresolved. V was clipped by 4 bases and J by 2 bases, with 12 bases between them. The CDR3 sequence is 14 residues long. Germline CDR1 SGHNT, CDR2 YYREEE (reference sequence).

This chain links TRBV7-9 with TRBJ2-1; D unresolved. Per germline, CDR1 SEHNR and CDR2 FQNEAQ (reference sequence). The length of the CDR3 is 14 residues. Between the trimmed V and J ends, which lost 5 bases and 5 bases, there was a span of 13 bases. DNA of the CDR3: TGTGCCAGCAGCCCCTCGAAGCGAGACAATGAGCAGTTCTTC. This translates into CASSPSKRDNEQFF.

The V call is TRBV5-6, the J call TRBJ1-2, with D maybe TRBD1 (5 bases). The CDR3 extends over 16 amino acids. Germline values: CDR1 SGHDT, CDR2 YYEEEE. Trimming took off 1 base at V and 7 bases at J, with 20 bases between the two ends. The CDR3 sequence is CASSLIITGGTSGYTF. CDR3 coding DNA: TGTGCCAGCAGCTTGATAATAACAGGTGGGACTAGTGGCTACACCTTC.

The chain couples TRBV5-1 to TRBJ2-1; a weak D match, TRBD2 (6 bases). The CDR3 consists of 16 residues. Trimming removed 3 bases at V and 2 bases at J, with 15 bases between. Germline CDR1 is SGHRS and CDR2 is YFSETQ. In nucleotides, the CDR3 is TGCGCCAGCAGCTCGTCGGAGGGACCGACCTACAATGAGCAGTTCTTC. Amino acids: CASSSSEGPTYNEQFF. Looking up the rest from reference TRBV5-1 and TRBJ2-1 gives the full variable domain: KAGVTQTPRYLIKTRGQQVTLSCSPISGHRSVSWYQQTPGQGLQFLFEYFSETQRNKGNFPGRFSGRQFSNSRSEMNVSTLELGDSALYLCASSSSEGPTYNEQFFGPGTRLTVL.

The V and J genes are TRBV9 and TRBJ1-3; a possible D gene is TRBD1 (6 bases). Germline CDR1 reads SGDLS; CDR2 reads YYNGEE. V dropped 1 base and J dropped 3 bases, with 14 bases sitting between them. This CDR3 spans 16 amino acids. Written as DNA, the CDR3 is TGTGCCAGCAGCGTACGTAAGGGGGGTAGTGGAAACACCATATATTTT. Its protein is CASSVRKGGSGNTIYF.

The rearrangement uses TRBV28 and TRBJ2-2; 7 bases fit TRBD1. The germline gives CDR1 MDHEN, CDR2 SYDVKM. This CDR3 is built from 15 residues. V lost 6 bases and J lost 0; bases outside the gene matches: 4. The chain's CDR3 is CASRSDRANTGELFF. CDR3 in DNA: TGTGCCAGCAGAAGCGACAGGGCGAACACCGGGGAGCTGTTTTTT.

This clone has a single count. V usage is TRBV2 and J usage is TRBJ2-3; 7 bases are shared with TRBD2. The CDR3 is 12 residues long. Germline values: CDR1 SNHLY, CDR2 FYNNEI. Germline trimming cut 8 bases from V and 6 bases from J; bases unmatched to any gene: 5. CDR3 nucleotides: TGTGCCAGCCTAGGGACTAAGGATACGCAGTATTTT. The encoded protein is CASLGTKDTQYF.

The CDR3 spells CASSLSYWTSGGADTQYF. The CDR3 DNA follows: TGTGCCAGCAGCTTATCCTATTGGACTAGCGGGGGAGCAGATACGCAGTATTTT. This sequence joins TRBV11-2 and TRBJ2-3; 13 bases map to TRBD2. The CDR3 runs to 18 residues. V trimming: 2 bases; J trimming: 4 bases; junction bases outside the gene matches: 9. CDR1 is SGHAT and CDR2 is FQNNGV in the germline V gene.

The sample holds one count of this clone. The V and J genes are TRBV6-5 and TRBJ1-1; 10 bases are a match to TRBD1. From germline, CDR1 is MNHEY and CDR2 SVGAGI. This CDR3 has 16 residues. Trimming took 0 bases from V and 1 from J; bases not matched to a gene: 2. The DNA for the CDR3 is TGTGCCAGCAGTTACTCCCGGGACAGGGGGAACACTGAAGCTTTCTTT. It encodes CASSYSRDRGNTEAFF.

Here the CDR3 reads CSGWTGRERGYTF. The CDR3 region has the DNA TGCAGCGGATGGACAGGGAGGGAGCGTGGCTACACCTTC. The chain uses TRBV29-1 and TRBJ1-2; 8 bases map to TRBD1. J lost 7 bases, V lost 7 bases, and 11 bases had no gene match. The CDR3 contains 13 residues. Germline V gene data show CDR1 as SQVTM and CDR2 as ANQGSEA.